This T cell receptor (beta chain) was recovered during a study of Ad26.COV2.S vaccination and SARS-CoV-2 variants. The sample's treatment: 15 to 20 received Ad26.COV2.S at low or high dose, single or two shots; about 5 received placebo; per-sample allocation not given. On day 63 after the first injection, vaccine and placebo recipients gave samples. As its vector, the vaccine had Ad26, which expressed Wuhan-strain SARS-CoV-2 spike. Sequencing used immunoSEQ multiplex PCR; TCRdb keeps in-frame clones, though not all of them. The sample holds about 350,000 clones, 80% to 90% seen once. This clonotype was obtained from a person between 18 and 59 years old who received the Ad26.COV2.S COVID-19 vaccine or a placebo. This sample comprised peripheral blood, obtained in a trial of Ad26.COV2.S vaccine versus placebo.

CDR3 residues: CGQGDSYEQYF. The CDR3, as DNA: TGCGGCCAAGGGGACTCCTACGAGCAGTACTTC. The chain couples TRBV20-1 to TRBJ2-7, with D perhaps matching TRBD1 (5 bases). Germline V CDR1 and CDR2: DFQATT, SNEGSKA (reference sequence). The CDR3 loop spans 11 amino acids.